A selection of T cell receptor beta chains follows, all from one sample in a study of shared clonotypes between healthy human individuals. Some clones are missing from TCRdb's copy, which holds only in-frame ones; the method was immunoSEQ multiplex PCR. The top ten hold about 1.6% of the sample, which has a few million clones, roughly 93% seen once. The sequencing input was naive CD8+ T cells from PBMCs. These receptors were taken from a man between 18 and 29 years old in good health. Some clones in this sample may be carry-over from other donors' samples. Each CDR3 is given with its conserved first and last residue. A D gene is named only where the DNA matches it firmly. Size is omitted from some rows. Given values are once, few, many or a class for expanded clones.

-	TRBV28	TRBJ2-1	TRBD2	TGTGCCAGCAGACGCTTGACTAGCGGGAGACGAGATGAGCAGTTCTTC	CASRRLTSGRRDEQFF
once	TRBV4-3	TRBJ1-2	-	TGCGCCAGCAGCCTGACGGGCACGACTACGGCTGGCTACACCTTC	CASSLTGTTTAGYTF
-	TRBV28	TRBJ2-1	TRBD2	TGTGCCAGCACTGCGGGGGGAGGGAAGCAGTTCTTC	CASTAGGGKQFF
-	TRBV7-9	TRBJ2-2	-	TGTGCCAGCGCTCTGAACACCGGGGAGCTGTTTTTT	CASALNTGELFF
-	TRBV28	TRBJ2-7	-	TGTGCCAGCAGTTTGGAAAGGATCTCCTACGAGCAGTACTTC	CASSLERISYEQYF
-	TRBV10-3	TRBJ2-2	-	TGTGCCATCAAAAACTACACCGGGGAGCTGTTTTTT	CAIKNYTGELFF
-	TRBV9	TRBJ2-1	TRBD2	TGTGCCAGCAGCGTCGGAACTAGCGCCCGTAGAGGTGAGCAGTTCTTC	CASSVGTSARRGEQFF
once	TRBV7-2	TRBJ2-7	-	TGTGCCAGCAGCTTACTTCCGGGAGACTACGAGCAGTACTTC	CASSLLPGDYEQYF
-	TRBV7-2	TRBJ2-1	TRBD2	TGTGCCAGCAGCTTAGCGACTAGCGGGAGGTCCGATGAGCAGTTCTTC	CASSLATSGRSDEQFF
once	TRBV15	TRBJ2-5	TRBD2	TGTGCCACCAGCAGAGAGGGGTATAGCGGGAGGGGCGAGACCCAGTACTTC	CATSREGYSGRGETQYF
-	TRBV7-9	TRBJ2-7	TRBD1	TGTGCCAGCAGCGCGAGGACAGGGAACGACCGGGGGCAGTACTTC	CASSARTGNDRGQYF
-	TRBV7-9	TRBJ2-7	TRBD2	TGTGCCAGCAGTTTTCAGAATAGCGGGGACTACTACGAGCAGTACTTC	CASSFQNSGDYYEQYF
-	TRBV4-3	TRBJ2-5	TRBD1	TGCGCCAGCAGCCAAGATAGGGGTACGGGACAGGGACGGGAGACCCAGTACTTC	CASSQDRGTGQGRETQYF
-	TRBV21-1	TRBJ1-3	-	TGTGCCAGCAGCAGACCCCGGGACAGTTTTATTGACACCATATATTTT	CASSRPRDSFIDTIYF
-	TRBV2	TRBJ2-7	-	TGTGCCAGCAGCCCTTCATGGTCTCCAGGGGAGCAGTACTTC	CASSPSWSPGEQYF
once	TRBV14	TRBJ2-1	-	TGTGCCAGCAGCCAAGATCGGGGGGCGCCCCACTCCTACAATGAGCAGTTCTTC	CASSQDRGAPHSYNEQFF
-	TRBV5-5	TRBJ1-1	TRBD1	TGTGCCAGCAGCTTGTCACTGACAGGGATGAACACTGAAGCTTTCTTT	CASSLSLTGMNTEAFF